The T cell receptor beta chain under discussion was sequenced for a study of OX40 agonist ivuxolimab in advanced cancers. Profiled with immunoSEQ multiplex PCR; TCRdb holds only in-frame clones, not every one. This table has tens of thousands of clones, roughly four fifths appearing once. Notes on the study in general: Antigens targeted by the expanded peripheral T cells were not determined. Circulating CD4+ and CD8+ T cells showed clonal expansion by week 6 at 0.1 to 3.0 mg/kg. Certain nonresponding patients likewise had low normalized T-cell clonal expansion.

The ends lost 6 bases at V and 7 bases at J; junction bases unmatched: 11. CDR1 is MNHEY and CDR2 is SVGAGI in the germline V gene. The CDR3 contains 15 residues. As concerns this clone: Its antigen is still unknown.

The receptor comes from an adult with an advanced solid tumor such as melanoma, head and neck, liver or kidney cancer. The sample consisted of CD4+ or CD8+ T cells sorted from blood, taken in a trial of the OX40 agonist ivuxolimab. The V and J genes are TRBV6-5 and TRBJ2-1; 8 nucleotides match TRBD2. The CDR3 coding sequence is TGTGCCAGCAGACTTGGACTCGGCGGGGGGAATGAGCAGTTCTTC. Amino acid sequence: CASRLGLGGGNEQFF.